These T cell receptor beta chains were read from a single sample in a study of blood T cell repertoires in COVID-19. Sequenced by immunoSEQ multiplex PCR; TCRdb stores in-frame clones only, minus some. The table includes tens of thousands of clones, nearly 90% detected once. Source material: peripheral blood. The receptors come from an older woman with active COVID-19. CDR3s include the opening cysteine and the closing phenylalanine or tryptophan. D genes are given only for firm matches. Expanded clones are given a class, and other clones once, few, many or no size at all.

v_call	d_call	j_call	clone_size	cdr3_nt	cdr3_aa
TRBV5-4	-	TRBJ2-7	-	TGTGCCAGCAGCTCCGATGTCCGGGGTTACGAGCAGTACTTC	CASSSDVRGYEQYF
TRBV6-1	-	TRBJ2-7	-	TGTGCCAGCAGTGAATGGGTAGCGGCGTCCTACGAGCAGTACTTC	CASSEWVAASYEQYF
TRBV6-6	TRBD1	TRBJ1-6	-	TGTGCCAGCCGACAGGGATCGATTCGATCCCTCCACTTT	CASRQGSIRSLHF
TRBV29-1	-	TRBJ1-2	-	TGCAGCGTTGAATTCTTGGACTCCGCTAACTATGGCTACACCTTC	CSVEFLDSANYGYTF
TRBV28	-	TRBJ2-7	-	TGTGCCAGCAGTTTCCAAGGACTCAGAGCCTACGAGCAGTACTTC	CASSFQGLRAYEQYF
TRBV9	TRBD1	TRBJ1-3	-	TGTGCCAGCAGCGCTACAGGGGGCAGTGGAAACACCATATATTTT	CASSATGGSGNTIYF
TRBV28	TRBD2	TRBJ2-7	once	TGTGCCAGCAGTTTATTCGCGACTAGCGGGAGGGCCTGGGATTTCCACGAGCAGTACTTC	CASSLFATSGRAWDFHEQYF
TRBV7-2	TRBD2	TRBJ2-2	-	TGTGCCAGCAGCTTAGTGGCGGGAGAAACCGGGGAGCTGTTTTTT	CASSLVAGETGELFF
TRBV28	-	TRBJ2-1	-	TGTGCCAGCAGATACTACCGCGGTAGCTCCTACAATGAGCAGTTCTTC	CASRYYRGSSYNEQFF
TRBV4-1	TRBD2	TRBJ2-7	-	TGCGCCAGCAGCCAACGTCCGGGAGGGCCTTACGAGCAGTACTTC	CASSQRPGGPYEQYF
TRBV2	TRBD1	TRBJ2-7	-	TGTGCCAGCAGTATAAGGACAGGGCCCTTTGGCGAGCAGTACTTC	CASSIRTGPFGEQYF
TRBV7-2	-	TRBJ2-5	-	TGTGCCAGCAGCTCAGACTCTTCCGGGATAATCAAGACCCAGTACTTC	CASSSDSSGIIKTQYF
TRBV7-9	-	TRBJ2-3	-	TGTGCCAGCAGCTCCTTACGTGGTCCTAAAGAGGCCGATACGCAGTATTTT	CASSSLRGPKEADTQYF
TRBV6-6	TRBD1	TRBJ1-5	-	TGTGCCAGCAGTTACCGGGACAGGGGAAATCAGCCCCAGCATTTT	CASSYRDRGNQPQHF
TRBV9	-	TRBJ1-2	-	TGTGCCAGCAGCGTAAACAGTCAAGGAGGGTATGGCTACACCTTC	CASSVNSQGGYGYTF
TRBV15	-	TRBJ1-2	once	TGTGCCACCAGCAGAGTTAGGACAGCTTTTGGCTACACCTTC	CATSRVRTAFGYTF
TRBV2	TRBD2	TRBJ2-1	-	TGTGCCAGCAGACCGGGACTAGCGGCCTACAATGAGCAGTTCTTC	CASRPGLAAYNEQFF
TRBV6-5	TRBD1	TRBJ2-1	-	TGTGCCAGCAGCTCCGGGACAGGAAAGCAGTTCTTC	CASSSGTGKQFF
TRBV20-1	TRBD2	TRBJ2-3	-	TGCAGTGCTAGTACGGTGGGCGGGAGGGCCGGAAGCACAGATACGCAGTATTTT	CSASTVGGRAGSTDTQYF
TRBV29-1	-	TRBJ1-4	-	TGCAGCGTTGCAGGCGCTGCAACTAATGAAAAACTGTTTTTT	CSVAGAATNEKLFF
TRBV28	-	TRBJ1-6	-	TGTGCCAGCAGTTTTGCCAGGGCTAGGTCCTATAATTCACCCCTCCACTTT	CASSFARARSYNSPLHF
TRBV7-2	-	TRBJ2-3	-	TGTGCCAGCAGCCACGACCGGGGTTACGATACGCAGTATTTT	CASSHDRGYDTQYF
TRBV6-5	-	TRBJ2-7	-	TGTGCCAGCAGCCAGATTGGTTACGAGCAGTACTTC	CASSQIGYEQYF
TRBV27	TRBD1	TRBJ1-2	once	TGTGCCAGCAGTTTACTGCCGACAGGGGCCTATGGCTACACCTTC	CASSLLPTGAYGYTF
TRBV28	TRBD2	TRBJ2-7	-	TGTGCCAGCAGTATGGGAGGATGGGCGGGAGGGCCATCCGAGCAGTACTTC	CASSMGGWAGGPSEQYF
TRBV28	-	TRBJ1-1	-	TGTGCCAGCAGTCCTATGGAGGGTGGAGCCACTGAAGCTTTCTTT	CASSPMEGGATEAFF
TRBV4-1	TRBD1	TRBJ1-2	-	TGCGCCAGCAGCCAAGAGGGACAGGCGGACTATGGCTACACCTTC	CASSQEGQADYGYTF
TRBV5-5	-	TRBJ2-5	-	TGTGCCAGCAGCCCCCGGGAGAGCTCGGAGACCCAGTACTTC	CASSPRESSETQYF
TRBV4-3	TRBD2	TRBJ2-5	-	TGCGCCAGCAGCCAAGAAATGACACTCTGGGCGGGAGGATCGGCAGAGACCCAGTACTTC	CASSQEMTLWAGGSAETQYF
TRBV28	-	TRBJ2-3	once	TGTGCCAGCAGTTTGGCACTGAGGCGTACGCAGTATTTT	CASSLALRRTQYF
TRBV5-1	TRBD1	TRBJ2-5	-	TGCGCCAGCAGCTTGGCCGGGACAGGGACCCAAGAGACCCAGTACTTC	CASSLAGTGTQETQYF
TRBV5-1	-	TRBJ1-2	-	TGCGCCAGCAGCTCCATCAGGGGTAACTATGGCTACACCTTC	CASSSIRGNYGYTF
TRBV24-1	TRBD2	TRBJ2-3	-	TGTGCCACCAGTGATTCGGGACTAGCGGGAACAGCACAGCAGTATTTT	CATSDSGLAGTAQQYF
TRBV7-9	-	TRBJ1-6	-	TGTGCCAGCAGCTTTAGTCCTTCCGATTCACCCCTCCACTTT	CASSFSPSDSPLHF
TRBV20-1	-	TRBJ1-1	-	TGCAGTGCTAGTCAGGCCGAGGAAGCTTTCTTT	CSASQAEEAFF
TRBV19	TRBD1	TRBJ1-4	once	TGTGCCAGTACTATGATGCGACAGGGGGATGAAAAACTGTTTTTT	CASTMMRQGDEKLFF
TRBV6-1	-	TRBJ1-1	-	TGTGCCAGCAGTGATACCTGGACATCCCTTTGGGCTTTCTTT	CASSDTWTSLWAFF
TRBV19	-	TRBJ1-2	-	TGTGCCAGTAGTATGCCAGGGTTTCTATCCTTC	CASSMPGFLSF
TRBV28	-	TRBJ2-2	-	TGTGCCAGCAGGGGGAGAAACACCCGGCCCACCGGGGAGCTGTTTTTT	CASRGRNTRPTGELFF
TRBV2	-	TRBJ2-1	-	TGTGCCAGCAGCGCTACAGGGTACAATGAGCAGTTCTTC	CASSATGYNEQFF